Listed below are T cell receptor beta chains from one sample, sequenced in a study of CD4 T cells in relation to SARS-CoV-2 and coronaviruses. No antigens are known for them. TCRdb keeps only in-frame clones here, not all; method: immunoSEQ multiplex PCR. The sample contains 20,000 to 25,000 clones, 74% of which appear only once. Sequencing used CD4+ T cells from PBMCs, cultured in vitro. The receptors stem from a human donor in good health. Both conserved end residues are part of each CDR3. The order of the fields is D gene, V gene, J gene, clone size, CDR3 protein, CDR3 DNA. The D gene is left open where the match is weak. Size values are once, few and many counts, or a class for expanded clones, and some rows have none.

.	TRBV18	TRBJ2-4	.	CASSSSSGKNIQYF	TGTGCCAGCTCATCCTCGTCAGGCAAAAACATTCAGTACTTC
.	TRBV19	TRBJ2-1	.	CASSIGGISSYNEQFF	TGTGCCAGTAGTATAGGGGGGATCAGCTCCTACAATGAGCAGTTCTTC
TRBD1	TRBV24-1	TRBJ2-1	.	CATSDLTTGKVYNEQFF	TGTGCCACCAGTGACCTCACGACAGGGAAGGTCTACAATGAGCAGTTCTTC
.	TRBV6-5	TRBJ2-2	.	CASSPPTGTGELFF	TGTGCCAGCAGCCCACCCACAGGGACCGGGGAGCTGTTTTTT
.	TRBV6-5	TRBJ1-5	.	CASSDGGLIGQPQHF	TGTGCCAGCAGCGATGGGGGTTTAATCGGTCAGCCCCAGCATTTT
.	TRBV6-5	TRBJ1-1	.	CASSYCRDRCEAFF	TGTGCCAGCAGTTACTGTCGGGACCGCTGTGAAGCTTTCTTT
.	TRBV10-1	TRBJ1-2	.	CASSEAGVDYGYTF	TGCGCCAGCAGTGAAGCGGGCGTCGACTATGGCTACACCTTC
.	TRBV2	TRBJ1-2	.	CASSVQGRGYTF	TGTGCCAGCAGTGTGCAGGGAAGAGGCTACACCTTC
.	TRBV2	TRBJ2-3	.	CASSGSTSTDTQYF	TGTGCCAGCAGTGGGAGCACGAGCACAGATACGCAGTATTTT
.	TRBV7-2	TRBJ1-1	.	CASSKGPNTEAFF	TGTGCCAGCAGCAAGGGACCTAACACTGAAGCTTTCTTT
TRBD1	TRBV2	TRBJ2-5	.	CASSRDRGPTIQETQYF	TGTGCCAGCAGTAGGGACAGGGGGCCTACTATCCAAGAGACCCAGTACTTC
.	TRBV7-8	TRBJ1-5	.	CASSWDRNQPQHF	TGTGCCAGCAGCTGGGATCGGAATCAGCCCCAGCATTTT
TRBD1	TRBV5-1	TRBJ1-2	few	CASSPGQGGYGYTF	TGCGCCAGCAGCCCCGGACAGGGTGGCTATGGCTACACCTTC
.	TRBV29-1	TRBJ2-3	.	CSVGGGQSGTDTQYF	TGCAGCGTTGGAGGGGGGCAATCGGGCACAGATACGCAGTATTTT
.	TRBV5-4	TRBJ2-7	once	CASSADLAVSYEQYF	TGTGCCAGCAGCGCGGACTTAGCGGTCTCCTACGAGCAGTACTTC
.	TRBV5-1	TRBJ2-7	.	CASSLVAVGSYEQYF	TGCGCCAGCAGCTTGGTAGCAGTCGGATCCTACGAGCAGTACTTC
TRBD1	TRBV2	TRBJ1-1	.	CASRYRGTNTEAFF	TGTGCCAGCAGATACAGGGGGACTAACACTGAAGCTTTCTTT
TRBD1	TRBV7-9	TRBJ1-1	.	CASRGTGRMGTEAFF	TGTGCCAGCAGAGGGACAGGGAGGATGGGCACTGAAGCTTTCTTT
.	TRBV3-1/TRBV3-2	TRBJ2-3	.	CASSQVGVRGTQYF	TGTGCCAGCAGCCAAGTTGGTGTCCGCGGTACGCAGTATTTT
.	TRBV5-1	TRBJ1-1	.	CASSPYPGVETEAFF	TGCGCCAGCAGCCCTTACCCGGGGGTGGAGACTGAAGCTTTCTTT
.	TRBV25-1	TRBJ2-4	.	CASSQRGGRSIQYF	TGTGCCAGCAGCCAACGGGGCGGGCGGAGCATTCAGTACTTC
.	TRBV6-1	TRBJ1-2	.	CASSEQGRYGYTF	TGTGCCAGCAGTGAACAGGGGAGGTATGGCTACACCTTC
TRBD2	TRBV30	TRBJ2-7	.	CACERGGPYEQYF	TGTGCCTGTGAACGGGGGGGACCATACGAGCAGTACTTC
.	TRBV20-1	TRBJ2-7	few	CSASFPSGGSYEQYF	TGCAGTGCTAGTTTCCCTTCAGGGGGGTCCTACGAGCAGTACTTC
.	TRBV12-3/TRBV12-4	TRBJ2-7	.	CASSLGTLERQYF	TGTGCCAGCAGTTTAGGGACATTAGAGAGGCAGTACTTC
.	TRBV7-2	TRBJ2-1	large	CASSPYLTNEQFF	TGTGCCAGCAGCCCCTACCTTACCAATGAGCAGTTCTTC
TRBD1	TRBV19	TRBJ2-5	.	CASSIRPGGRTETQYF	TGTGCCAGTAGTATCCGGCCAGGGGGCCGGACGGAGACCCAGTACTTC
TRBD1	TRBV28	TRBJ1-1	.	CASRPSDRVSTEAFF	TGTGCCAGCAGACCTTCTGACAGGGTGAGCACTGAAGCTTTCTTT
TRBD2	TRBV10-3	TRBJ2-5	.	CASLDGASGQETQYF	TGTGCCAGCCTAGACGGGGCTAGCGGACAAGAGACCCAGTACTTC
.	TRBV2	TRBJ1-3	.	CASRPGQSGNTIYF	TGTGCCAGCAGACCCGGACAGTCCGGAAACACCATATATTTT
.	TRBV5-4	TRBJ1-6	.	CASSSGGPYNSPLHF	TGTGCCAGCAGCTCGGGTGGACCCTATAATTCACCCCTCCACTTT